The 11 T cell receptor beta chains reported below all come from one sample, sequenced in a study of lymphopenia after photon versus proton radiotherapy (dated by TCRdb to between 2018 and 2021). The library was prepared using the immunoSEQ multiplex PCR assay. TCRdb carries this immuneACCESS record with in-frame sequences only. Its versions omit some clonotypes, under half of them owing to an unresolved V gene in the studies checked, with the rest unexplained. The sample profile shows 30,000 to 35,000 clones; about 91% of them were found once. The ten largest clones represent 6.6% of the sample. The sequencing used peripheral blood, collected from a patient treated with proton-based radiotherapy. These receptors all come from a woman in her sixties or seventies with pancreatic cancer. Some clones in this sample may be carry-over from other donors' samples.

Note on this clone: The sample holds other DNA sequences that translate to the same CDR3. The chain couples TRBV30 to TRBJ1-5; D is perhaps TRBD1 (5 bases). The CDR3 has 13 residues. The ends were cut back, 0 bases at V and 4 bases at J, with 7 bases in the middle. The V gene's germline CDR1 is GTSNPN and CDR2 SVGIG (reference sequence). CDR3 region: CAWSVGGNQPQHF. The CDR3, as DNA: TGTGCCTGGAGTGTCGGGGGAAATCAGCCCCAGCATTTT.

The V gene is TRBV5-1, the J gene TRBJ2-7; TRBD1 is a possible D gene (6 bases). CDR3 length: 15 amino acids. Germline CDR1 reads SGHRS; CDR2 reads YFSETQ. V lost 4 bases and J lost 3, with 17 bases in between. This CDR3 reads CASSPSPDSLYEQYF. CDR3 bases: TGCGCCAGCAGCCCTTCCCCGGACAGCCTCTACGAGCAGTACTTC.

V is TRBV5-1 and J is TRBJ2-3; D not resolved. Germline V lookup: CDR1 SGHRS, CDR2 YFSETQ. V was cut by 0 bases and J by 1 base, with 9 bases left in between. The CDR3 runs 15 residues. The CDR3 loop reads CASSLEAPRTDTQYF. The CDR3 coding sequence is TGCGCCAGCAGCTTGGAAGCTCCCCGCACAGATACGCAGTATTTT.

On this clone itself: Within the sample, other DNA sequences also encode this same CDR3. This chain connects TRBV4-1 to TRBJ1-2; 8 bases agree with TRBD1. The V and J ends lost 3 bases and 2 bases, in that order; junction bases with no gene match: 5. Germline CDR1 reads MGHRA; CDR2 reads YSYEKL. This CDR3 is built from 15 residues. CDR3 DNA: TGCGCCAGCAGCCAGCCCGGACAGGGCAACTATGGCTACACCTTC. Its translation is CASSQPGQGNYGYTF.

The chain recombines TRBV19 with TRBJ2-1; D may be TRBD2 (6 bases). V was clipped by 2 bases and J by 0 bases, with 11 bases between them. The germline gives CDR1 LNHDA, CDR2 SQIVND (reference sequence). This CDR3 contains 16 residues. This CDR3 is CASSIWSGSSYNEQFF. The CDR3 DNA reads TGTGCCAGTAGTATATGGTCCGGGAGCTCCTACAATGAGCAGTTCTTC. The full variable domain, rest sourced from reference TRBV19 and TRBJ2-1, is DGGITQSPKYLFRKEGQNVTLSCEQNLNHDAMYWYRQDPGQGLRLIYYSQIVNDFQKGDIAEGYSVSREKKESFPLTVTSAQKNPTAFYLCASSIWSGSSYNEQFFGPGTRLTVL.

The V call is TRBV27, the J call TRBJ2-1; TRBD2 matches at 13 bases. Per germline, CDR1 MNHEY and CDR2 SMNVEV (reference sequence). J lost 9 bases, V lost 10 bases, and 12 bases had no gene match. This CDR3 region has 15 residues. CDR3 in amino acids: CATHPLAGGPGEQFF. CDR3 DNA sequence: TGTGCCACCCACCCACTAGCGGGAGGGCCCGGTGAGCAGTTCTTC.

The chain carries TRBV28 and TRBJ1-2; D is uncertain. The germline V and J ends were trimmed by 1 base and 5 bases, with 5 bases remaining between them. CDR1 and CDR2 (germline): MDHEN, SYDVKM. The CDR3 has 12 residues. As DNA, the CDR3 is TGTGCCAGCAGTTTATTGGGATATGGCTACACCTTC. Encoded protein: CASSLLGYGYTF.

This clone was seen more than once but under ten times. The gene calls are TRBV28 and TRBJ1-6; 8 bases are a match to TRBD1. This CDR3 spans 13 amino acids. Germline CDR1 and CDR2: MDHEN and SYDVKM. V lost 7 bases, J lost 9 bases, and 5 bases stayed unmatched. The CDR3 sequence: CASNTGGSSPLHF. CDR3 coding DNA: TGTGCCAGCAATACAGGGGGAAGTTCACCCCTCCACTTT. The full variable domain, with the rest looked up from reference TRBV28 and TRBJ1-6, is DVKVTQSSRYLVKRTGEKVFLECVQDMDHENMFWYRQDPGLGLRLIYFSYDVKMKEKGDIPEGYSVSREKKERFSLILESASTNQTSMYLCASNTGGSSPLHFGNGTRLTVT.

In regard to this clone: Mismatch with germline at one junction end may stem from a read error. The rearrangement links TRBV20-1 to TRBJ1-2; a weak D match, TRBD1 (5 bases). The germline CDR1 and CDR2 sequences are DFQATT and SNEGSKA (reference sequence). The CDR3 runs to 8 residues. Here the CDR3 reads CSASGHSF. The CDR3 DNA is TGCAGTGCCTCAGGACACAGCTTC.

In DNA form, the CDR3 reads TGTGCCACCACCGCAGACAGGGGGAACACTGAAGCTTTCTTT. This translates into CATTADRGNTEAFF. The chain combines TRBV5-5 with TRBJ1-1, with 8 positions matching TRBD1. CDR3 length: 14 residues. The V gene's germline CDR1 is SGHKS and CDR2 YYEKEE (reference sequence). V dropped 9 bases and J dropped 1; count of bases not matched to a gene: 8.

The chain links TRBV7-2 to TRBJ2-7; 7 positions agree with TRBD2. The CDR3 totals 14 residues. The J segment lost 10 bases and the V segment lost 2 bases, leaving 11 bases of the junction unmatched. CDR1 and CDR2 (germline): SGHTA, FQGNSA. The DNA of the CDR3 is TGTGCCAGCAGCTTAAGTCGTTTTGGGGGGGAACAGTACTTC. Translating gives CASSLSRFGGEQYF.